The 12 T cell receptor beta chains presented below share a single source sample, sequenced in a study of technical replicates of blood from a handful of donors. Sequencing used immunoSEQ multiplex PCR; TCRdb keeps in-frame clones, though not all of them. This table holds approximately 70,000 clones, nearly 98% found once. Input material: T cells isolated from PBMCs. Receptors were obtained from a human donor in good health.

The chain is built from TRBV7-6 and TRBJ2-3; the D gene is possibly TRBD1 (6 bases). The CDR3 sequence is 17 residues long. From germline, CDR1 is SGHVS and CDR2 FNYEAQ. Trimming removed 2 bases from V and 1 base from J, with 16 bases in between. In nucleotides, the CDR3 is TGTGCCAGCAGCTTACCTCACGGGCGACAGGGCACAGATACGCAGTATTTT. The encoded protein is CASSLPHGRQGTDTQYF.

The chain links TRBV7-2 to TRBJ2-2; a possible D gene is TRBD1 (5 bases). The CDR3 loop spans 13 amino acids. The ends were cut back, 4 bases at V and 5 bases at J, with 8 bases in the middle. From germline, CDR1 is SGHTA and CDR2 FQGNSA. CDR3 loop: CASSSQGTGELFF. CDR3 DNA: TGTGCCAGCAGCTCTCAGGGTACCGGGGAGCTGTTTTTT.

The V call is TRBV6-5, the J call TRBJ2-2; 7 nucleotides agree with TRBD1. CDR1 is MNHEY and CDR2 is SVGAGI in the germline V gene. V lost 0 bases to trimming and J lost 6 bases; unmatched junction nucleotides: 4. The CDR3 covers 15 residues. The CDR3 sequence is CASSYSRTGAGELFF. CDR3 DNA: TGTGCCAGCAGTTACTCACGGACAGGCGCCGGGGAGCTGTTTTTT.

The chain uses TRBV27 and TRBJ2-7, with TRBD1 as a possible D gene (6 bases). Germline V gives CDR1 MNHEY, CDR2 SMNVEV (reference sequence). This CDR3 is 15 amino acids long. V dropped 3 bases and J dropped 0 bases, with 12 bases sitting between them. The CDR3 here is CASSLYRDNSYEQYF. CDR3 DNA: TGTGCCAGCAGTTTGTACCGGGACAACTCCTACGAGCAGTACTTC.

This chain connects TRBV30 to TRBJ1-2, with no clear D. The V and J ends lost 0 bases and 3 bases respectively, with 14 bases between them. From germline, CDR1 is GTSNPN and CDR2 SVGIG (reference sequence). CDR3 size: 15 residues. CDR3 residues: CAWSVTREADYGYTF. The CDR3 region has the DNA TGTGCCTGGAGTGTAACTCGTGAGGCCGACTATGGCTACACCTTC.

The genes are TRBV6-1 and TRBJ2-1; 12 positions agree with TRBD2. The V gene end was trimmed by 7 bases and the J gene end by 5 bases; junction bases not matched to a gene: 3. The CDR3 covers 14 residues. In germline, CDR1 is MNHNS, CDR2 SASEGT. CDR3 protein: CASITSGGHNEQFF. The DNA for the CDR3 is TGTGCCAGCATAACTAGCGGGGGGCACAATGAGCAGTTCTTC.

This chain uses TRBV6-5 with TRBJ1-1, with 8 bases fitting TRBD1. CDR3 length: 14 residues. CDR1 MNHEY and CDR2 SVGAGI come from the germline V gene. V lost 8 bases and J lost 3; bases outside the gene matches: 8. CDR3 sequence: CASCDGQGDTEAFF. Here the CDR3 DNA reads TGTGCCAGCTGTGATGGACAGGGAGACACTGAAGCTTTCTTT.

V and J are TRBV27 and TRBJ1-5, with 12 nucleotides matching TRBD1. With 5 bases clipped from V and 6 bases from J, the junction kept 5 bases outside the gene matches. The CDR3 runs to 15 residues. Per germline, CDR1 MNHEY and CDR2 SMNVEV (reference sequence). The CDR3 sequence is CASSGGTGGIQPQHF. The CDR3 DNA sequence: TGTGCCAGCAGTGGAGGGACAGGGGGCATTCAGCCCCAGCATTTT.

V is TRBV27 and J is TRBJ2-3; D is perhaps TRBD2 (6 bases). CDR1 and CDR2 (germline): MNHEY, SMNVEV (reference sequence). The CDR3 spans 14 residues. V lost 3 bases to trimming and J lost 4 bases, with 11 bases between them. In DNA, the CDR3 is TGTGCCAGCAGTTTCGGGAGATCTGCAGATACGCAGTATTTT. Its protein product is CASSFGRSADTQYF.

V is TRBV6-5 and J is TRBJ2-7, with 8 bases that match TRBD1. Germline loops: CDR1 MNHEY, CDR2 SVGAGI. The V and J ends lost 5 bases and 4 bases, in that order; junction bases with no gene match: 10. The CDR3 contains 15 residues. The CDR3 here is CASSPSWQGAYEQYF. CDR3 DNA: TGTGCCAGCAGTCCGTCGTGGCAGGGGGCATACGAGCAGTACTTC.

The chain uses TRBV27 and TRBJ2-7, with D unclear. The CDR3 extends over 15 amino acids. CDR1 and CDR2 from the germline V gene are MNHEY and SMNVEV (reference sequence). Trimming removed 2 bases from V and 1 base from J, with 12 bases in between. Here the CDR3 DNA reads TGTGCCAGCAGTTTAACAGTAGACAAATCCTACGAGCAGTACTTC. It translates to CASSLTVDKSYEQYF.

The V call is TRBV7-6, the J call TRBJ2-2; the D gene is possibly TRBD2 (6 bases). Trimming took 1 base from V and 7 from J, leaving 13 bases between them. The CDR3 length is 15 residues. The germline CDR1 and CDR2 sequences are SGHVS and FNYEAQ. DNA of the CDR3: TGTGCCAGCAGCTTAGTTCCGGGAGTGGACGGGGAGCTGTTTTTT. Translation gives CASSLVPGVDGELFF.